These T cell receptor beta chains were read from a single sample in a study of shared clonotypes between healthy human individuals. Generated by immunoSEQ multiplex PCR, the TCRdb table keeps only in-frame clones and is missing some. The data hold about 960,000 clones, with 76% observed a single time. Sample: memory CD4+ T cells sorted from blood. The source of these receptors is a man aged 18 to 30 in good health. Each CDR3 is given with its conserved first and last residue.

cdr3_aa: CASSPGVYNSPLHF
j_call: TRBJ1-6
v_call: TRBV18

cdr3_aa: CASSQGRETQYF
j_call: TRBJ2-5
v_call: TRBV2

cdr3_aa: CASRTSTDTQYF
j_call: TRBJ2-3
v_call: TRBV27

cdr3_aa: CASSEGLLSYEQYF
j_call: TRBJ2-7
v_call: TRBV11-2

cdr3_aa: CASSRLAGARNIQYF
j_call: TRBJ2-4
v_call: TRBV19

cdr3_aa: CASIQREFTYEQYF
j_call: TRBJ2-7
v_call: TRBV2

cdr3_aa: CASSQGGADTQYF
j_call: TRBJ2-3
v_call: TRBV18

cdr3_aa: CAWSVPPQVYEQYF
j_call: TRBJ2-7
v_call: TRBV30

cdr3_aa: CASSLGRTQETQYF
j_call: TRBJ2-5
v_call: TRBV7-2

cdr3_aa: CASSPTDYEQYF
j_call: TRBJ2-7
v_call: TRBV5-1

cdr3_aa: CASSTGSGTALYEQYF
j_call: TRBJ2-7
v_call: TRBV5-6

cdr3_aa: CASSASQGETQYF
j_call: TRBJ2-5
v_call: TRBV10-1

cdr3_aa: CAWSQVSDTQYF
j_call: TRBJ2-3
v_call: TRBV30

cdr3_aa: CASSFGTGVIQPQHF
j_call: TRBJ1-5
v_call: TRBV28

cdr3_aa: CASREQGSGYNEQFF
j_call: TRBJ2-1
v_call: TRBV6-1

cdr3_aa: CASSMGGGYTF
j_call: TRBJ1-2
v_call: TRBV19

cdr3_aa: CAWAESGRASEQYF
j_call: TRBJ2-7
v_call: TRBV30

cdr3_aa: CASSVAPSGSIRSYNEQFF
j_call: TRBJ2-1
v_call: TRBV9

cdr3_aa: CASSWGTGGPNYGYTF
j_call: TRBJ1-2
v_call: TRBV5-6

cdr3_aa: CASSLAITTSGNQETQYF
j_call: TRBJ2-5
v_call: TRBV7-2

cdr3_aa: CASGDRGPYEQYF
j_call: TRBJ2-7
v_call: TRBV6-5

cdr3_aa: CASSPTSQSNYGYTF
j_call: TRBJ1-2
v_call: TRBV18

cdr3_aa: CASSLARNRDRGFEKLFF
j_call: TRBJ1-4
v_call: TRBV7-9

cdr3_aa: CASADYPPHSGANVLTF
j_call: TRBJ2-6
v_call: TRBV7-9

cdr3_aa: CASSLATGLLTNEKLFF
j_call: TRBJ1-4
v_call: TRBV5-1

cdr3_aa: CASSQDRLATDTQYF
j_call: TRBJ2-3
v_call: TRBV4-1

cdr3_aa: CASSSRDSQETQYF
j_call: TRBJ2-5
v_call: TRBV21-1

cdr3_aa: CASSEYRGFQETQYF
j_call: TRBJ2-5
v_call: TRBV25-1

cdr3_aa: CASSVDSDRDYGYTF
j_call: TRBJ1-2
v_call: TRBV9

cdr3_aa: CAISEITGSEQYF
j_call: TRBJ2-7
v_call: TRBV10-3

cdr3_aa: CASSVALAGEDEQFF
j_call: TRBJ2-1
v_call: TRBV9

cdr3_aa: CAWSRAGSTPYGQYF
j_call: TRBJ2-7
v_call: TRBV30

cdr3_aa: CASSGLGGGSTDTQYF
j_call: TRBJ2-3
v_call: TRBV5-1